This T cell receptor (beta chain) originates from a study of T cell repertoires in cytomegalovirus infection. Across the whole study: Epitope selection comprised recently identified HLA-C-restricted CMV epitopes and well-studied HLA-B-restricted CMV epitopes.

TCRdb re-derived calls from the reads in MiXCR, one entry per CDR3 protein. The table has around 500,000 distinct CDR3 sequences, 40% to 50% seen once. A note on this clonotype: Its target is unknown.

General study points: The ex vivo response was dominated by HLA-C-restricted CMV-specific TCR beta clonotypes.

The CDR3 has 14 residues. The germline V gene encodes CDR1 MNHEY and CDR2 SMNVEV (reference sequence). Trimming took 0 bases from V and 1 from J, leaving 5 bases between them. The V and J genes are TRBV27 and TRBJ2-3, with D hard to call. The sequence was collected from a human donor in good health (CMV status not recorded). Some clones in this sample may be carry-over from other donors' samples. The sample consisted of cultured PBMCs, taken from culture after CMV antigen stimulation. The CDR3 here is CASSLSFRTDTQYF. The CDR3 DNA reads TGTGCCAGCAGTTTATCGTTCCGCACAGATACGCAGTATTTT.